This T cell receptor (beta chain) was documented in a study of T-cell memory formation after mild COVID-19. Study summary: TCR clusters were mostly confined to one donor each. Study outcomes and limitations: For second-wave clones that peaked at day 37, SARS-CoV-2 specificity went unverified. Clones that contracted from day 15 to 85 were balanced CD4/CD8, while later expanders leaned CD4+.

In TCRdb, the 5' RACE reads were re-called with MiXCR into one record per CDR3 protein. The profile covers 150,000 or so distinct CDR3 sequences, with around 30% appearing a single time and more than 10% taken by the ten largest. As for this clonotype: Antigen: not known.

CDR1 SGDLS and CDR2 YYNGEE come from the germline V gene. The CDR3 totals 15 residues. V lost 4 bases and J lost 4; bases outside the gene matches: 10. Sequencing was done on a sample of PBMCs or a T cell subset sorted from them (not recorded which). This receptor was obtained from an adult woman who had mild COVID-19 (a few samples of this study predate the infection). Cell type and time point are not known. This chain joins TRBV9 and TRBJ1-2, with TRBD1 matching over 7 bases. CDR3: CASSPTGALTYGYTF. The CDR3 coding sequence is TGTGCCAGCAGCCCCACAGGGGCGCTTACCTATGGCTACACCTTC.